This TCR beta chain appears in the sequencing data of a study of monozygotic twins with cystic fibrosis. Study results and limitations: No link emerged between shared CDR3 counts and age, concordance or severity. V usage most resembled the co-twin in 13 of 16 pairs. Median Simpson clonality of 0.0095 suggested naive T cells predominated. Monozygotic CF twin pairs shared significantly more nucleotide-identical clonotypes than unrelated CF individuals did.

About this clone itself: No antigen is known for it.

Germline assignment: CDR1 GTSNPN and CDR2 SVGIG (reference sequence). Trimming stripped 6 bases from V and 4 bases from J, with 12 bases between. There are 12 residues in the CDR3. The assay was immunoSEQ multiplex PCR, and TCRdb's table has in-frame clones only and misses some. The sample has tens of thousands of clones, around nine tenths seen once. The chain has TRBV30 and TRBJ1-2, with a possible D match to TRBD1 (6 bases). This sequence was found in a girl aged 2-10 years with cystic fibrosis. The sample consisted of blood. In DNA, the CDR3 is TGTGCCTGTCTACAGGGTCTCTATGGCTACACCTTC. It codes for CACLQGLYGYTF. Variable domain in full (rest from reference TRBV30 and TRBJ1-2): SQTIHQWPATLVQPVGSPLSLECTVEGTSNPNLYWYRQAAGRGLQLLFYSVGIGQISSEVPQNLSASRPQDRQFILSSKKLLLSDSGFYLCACLQGLYGYTFGSGTRLTVV.